The 9 T cell receptor beta chains in this list originate from one sample, sequenced in a study of PD-1 blockade in classical Hodgkin lymphoma. Each and every patient relapsed after autologous stem cell transplantation, and patients got differing brentuximab vedotin exposure. The CD8+ T cells came from thawed PBMCs through magnetic negative selection. Repertoires were generated with immunoSEQ multiplex PCR, while TCRdb's copy carries only in-frame clones and drops some. The table lists 10,000 to 15,000 clones, under 85% of them singletons. Source: CD8+ T cells from blood, taken at baseline. The receptors come from a human donor with classical Hodgkin lymphoma.

This chain uses TRBV5-6 with TRBJ2-7; D call uncertain. Germline-derived CDR1 and CDR2 are SGHDT and YYEEEE. The CDR3 runs 14 residues. Trimming pared 0 bases from V and 5 bases from J, leaving 12 bases between. The CDR3 region is CASSLVGLGDEQYF. In DNA, the CDR3 is TGTGCCAGCAGCTTGGTGGGGTTGGGTGACGAGCAGTACTTC.

The chain joins TRBV25-1 to TRBJ2-7; D is perhaps TRBD1 (6 bases). CDR1 MGHDK and CDR2 SYGVNS come from the germline V gene. With 4 bases removed from V and 3 bases from J, the gap between germline ends came to 10 bases. The CDR3 has 13 amino acids. CDR3 nucleotides: TGTGCCAGCAGTGTCACAGGGAACTACGAGCAGTACTTC. Its protein product is CASSVTGNYEQYF.

This chain links TRBV11-2 with TRBJ2-1; possibly TRBD1 for D (6 bases). CDR1 is SGHAT and CDR2 is FQNNGV in the germline V gene. Trimming pared 5 bases from V and 9 bases from J, leaving 11 bases between. The CDR3 spans 12 residues. The CDR3 sequence: CASSDRGGEQFF. As DNA, the CDR3 is TGTGCCAGCAGCGATAGAGGGGGTGAGCAGTTCTTC.

V usage is TRBV4-1 and J usage is TRBJ1-2, with D possibly matching TRBD1 (5 bases). Trimming took 4 bases from V and 1 from J, leaving 22 bases between them. This CDR3 has 18 amino acids. CDR1 and CDR2 from the germline V gene are MGHRA and YSYEKL. Written as DNA, the CDR3 is TGCGCCAGCAGCCCGACGCCACCTAAAGGGGATCTTAACTATGGCTACACCTTC. Amino acid sequence: CASSPTPPKGDLNYGYTF.

This chain joins TRBV19 and TRBJ2-3; 10 nucleotides line up with TRBD2. CDR1 LNHDA and CDR2 SQIVND come from the germline V gene (reference sequence). The CDR3 has 19 residues. Trimming took 1 base from V and 0 from J; bases not matched to a gene: 10. In DNA, the CDR3 is TGTGCCAGTAGTATAGGTTGGCTAGCGGGGGAGCCGAGCACAGATACGCAGTATTTT. Encoded protein: CASSIGWLAGEPSTDTQYF.

Comment on this clone: Other DNA sequences of this sample code for an identical CDR3. The chain recombines TRBV5-1 with TRBJ1-1; D is ambiguous. The CDR3 consists of 13 residues. The V and J ends lost 0 bases and 1 base respectively, with 4 bases between them. Germline lookup yields CDR1 SGHRS and CDR2 YFSETQ. The DNA of the CDR3 is TGCGCCAGCAGCTTGGCGCAGAACACTGAAGCTTTCTTT. Its protein product is CASSLAQNTEAFF.

This clone was counted between two and nine times. This chain uses TRBV9 with TRBJ1-1; perhaps TRBD1 as D (6 bases). The ends were cut back, 4 bases at V and 4 bases at J, with 11 bases in the middle. CDR3 length equals 13 residues. CDR1 is SGDLS, CDR2 YYNGEE, per germline. The CDR3 DNA reads as TGTGCCAGCAGCCCCACAGGGAGCACTGAAGCTTTCTTT. Its protein product is CASSPTGSTEAFF. Full variable domain (outside the CDR3, taken from reference TRBV9 and TRBJ1-1): DSGVTQTPKHLITATGQRVTLRCSPRSGDLSVYWYQQSLDQGLQFLIQYYNGEERAKGNILERFSAQQFPDLHSELNLSSLELGDSALYFCASSPTGSTEAFFGQGTRLTVV.

The V and J genes are TRBV11-2 and TRBJ2-5; 9 bases agree with TRBD2. The CDR3 runs to 15 residues. Per germline, CDR1 SGHAT and CDR2 FQNNGV. The ends lost 8 bases at V and 2 bases at J; junction bases unmatched: 9. In DNA, the CDR3 is TGTGCCAGCTCGAGAGGACTAGCGATTCAAGAGACCCAGTACTTC. Protein: CASSRGLAIQETQYF.

The sample holds a few counts of this clone. V gene TRBV7-9 combines with J gene TRBJ1-5; D ambiguous. CDR1 and CDR2 (germline): SEHNR, FQNEAQ (reference sequence). This CDR3 region has 12 residues. V was pared by 3 bases and J by 4 bases, with 4 bases between. DNA for the CDR3: TGTGCCAGCAGCTTTGTAAATCAGCCCCAGCATTTT. This codes for CASSFVNQPQHF.